This TCR beta chain was recovered during a study of shared clonotypes between healthy human individuals. The CDR3 is 14 residues long. In germline, CDR1 is SGHTA, CDR2 FQGNSA. V lost 5 bases and J lost 4, with 14 bases in between. Genomic DNA belonging to each subset was distributed in equal measure over several immunoSEQ plates. What was sequenced on ten immunoSEQ deep assay plates was unsorted PBMC DNA. Original processing methods: ImmunoSEQ output lacked quality scores and full-length reads, limiting matched filtering. Clones were sequenced by immunoSEQ multiplex PCR, and TCRdb holds only the in-frame ones, with some missing. That table supplies the V and J calls and clone size; D and trimming were determined from the DNA. The top ten clones hold about 12% of a sample with about 560,000 clones, around three quarters of them seen once.

Sequencing was performed on PBMCs. The receptor comes from a woman aged 40 to 49 in good health. Some clones in this sample may be carry-over from other donors' samples. The V call is TRBV7-2, the J call TRBJ2-5; tentatively, D is TRBD1 (7 bases). DNA for the CDR3: TGTGCCAGCAGCCTGACAGGGAGGCGAGAGACCCAGTACTTC. Translation: CASSLTGRRETQYF.